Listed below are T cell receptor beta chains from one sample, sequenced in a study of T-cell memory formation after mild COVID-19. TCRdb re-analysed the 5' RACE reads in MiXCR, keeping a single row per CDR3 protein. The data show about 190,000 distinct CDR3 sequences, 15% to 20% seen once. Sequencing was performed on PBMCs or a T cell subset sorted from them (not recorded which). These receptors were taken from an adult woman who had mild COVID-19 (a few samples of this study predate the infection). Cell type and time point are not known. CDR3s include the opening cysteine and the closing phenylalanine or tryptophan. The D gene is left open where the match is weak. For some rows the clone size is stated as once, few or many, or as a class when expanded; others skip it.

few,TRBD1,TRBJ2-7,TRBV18,CASSPGTDAYEQYF,TGTGCCAGCTCACCGGGGACAGACGCCTACGAGCAGTACTTC
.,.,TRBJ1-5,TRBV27,CASSLSGRGRGNQPQHF,TGTGCCAGCAGTTTATCCGGCCGTGGCAGGGGAAATCAGCCCCAGCATTTT
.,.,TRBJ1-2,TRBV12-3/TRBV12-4,CASRDPGSGYTF,TGTGCCAGCAGGGACCCGGGGAGTGGCTACACCTTC
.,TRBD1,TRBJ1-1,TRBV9,CASSVALGTGITEAFF,TGTGCCAGCAGCGTAGCCCTCGGGACAGGGATCACTGAAGCTTTCTTT
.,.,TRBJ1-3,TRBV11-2,CASSQQTGAYSGNTIYF,TGTGCCAGCAGCCAACAGACAGGAGCGTACTCTGGAAACACCATATATTTT
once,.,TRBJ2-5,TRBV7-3,CASTTQGPTPETQYF,TGTGCCAGCACCACCCAGGGACCCACCCCGGAGACCCAGTACTTC
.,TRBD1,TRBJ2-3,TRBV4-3,CASSRQGRDTDTQYF,TGCGCCAGCAGCCGACAGGGGCGGGACACAGATACGCAGTATTTT
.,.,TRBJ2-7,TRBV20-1,CSAIRGNDEQYF,TGCAGTGCTATTAGGGGGAACGACGAGCAGTACTTC
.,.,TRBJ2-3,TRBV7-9,CASSYVGLNTQYF,TGTGCCAGCAGCTACGTAGGCTTAAATACGCAGTATTTT
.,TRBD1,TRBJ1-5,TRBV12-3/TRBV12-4,CASSHDRGGNQPQHF,TGTGCCAGCAGCCATGACAGGGGTGGGAATCAGCCCCAGCATTTT
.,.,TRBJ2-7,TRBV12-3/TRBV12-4,CASNRFEGEQYF,TGTGCCAGCAACAGGTTCGAGGGAGAGCAGTACTTC
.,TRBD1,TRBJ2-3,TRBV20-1,CSARDLGRTGGTDTQYF,TGCAGTGCTAGAGATTTGGGGAGGACAGGGGGCACAGATACGCAGTATTTT
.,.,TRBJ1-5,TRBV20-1,CSAGGGAGQPQHF,TGCAGTGCTGGAGGGGGGGCTGGGCAGCCCCAGCATTTT